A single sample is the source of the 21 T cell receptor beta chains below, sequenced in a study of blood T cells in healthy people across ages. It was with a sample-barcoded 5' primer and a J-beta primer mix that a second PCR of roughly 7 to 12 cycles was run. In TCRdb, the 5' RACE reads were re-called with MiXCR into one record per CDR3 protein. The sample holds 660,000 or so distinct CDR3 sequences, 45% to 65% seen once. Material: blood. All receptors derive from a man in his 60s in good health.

CDR3 region: CASSPTGGVNSPLHF. The CDR3 DNA is TGTGCCAGCAGTCCGACAGGGGGAGTGAATTCACCCCTCCACTTT. The V gene is TRBV12-3 or TRBV12-4, the J gene TRBJ1-6; TRBD1 matches at 9 bases. Trimming at V came to 5 bases and at J to 7 bases, leaving 6 bases not matched to a gene. The CDR3 extends over 15 amino acids.

The CDR3 here is CASTVGTSGSYNEQFF. CDR3 nucleotide sequence: TGTGCCAGCACCGTCGGGACTAGCGGGTCGTACAATGAGCAGTTCTTC. The V call is TRBV2, the J call TRBJ2-1, with 12 nucleotides matching TRBD2. V lost 7 bases to trimming and J lost 4 bases; unmatched junction nucleotides: 8. The CDR3 covers 16 residues. Germline V gene data show CDR1 as SNHLY and CDR2 as FYNNEI. The full variable domain, its missing parts supplied by reference TRBV2 and TRBJ2-1, is EPEVTQTPSHQVTQMGQEVILRCVPISNHLYFYWYRQILGQKVEFLVSFYNNEISEKSEIFDDQFSVERPDGSNFTLKIRSTKLEDSAMYFCASTVGTSGSYNEQFFGPGTRLTVL.

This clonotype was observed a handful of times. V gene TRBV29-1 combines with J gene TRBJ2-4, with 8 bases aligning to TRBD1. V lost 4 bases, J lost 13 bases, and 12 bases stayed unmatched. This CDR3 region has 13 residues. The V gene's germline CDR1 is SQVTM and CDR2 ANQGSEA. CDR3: CSVARTGYLEQYF. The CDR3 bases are TGCAGCGTTGCGCGGACAGGGTATTTGGAGCAGTACTTC.

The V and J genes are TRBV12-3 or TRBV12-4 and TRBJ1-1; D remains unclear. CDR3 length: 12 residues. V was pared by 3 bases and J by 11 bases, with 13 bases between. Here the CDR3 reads CASSFATEPAFF. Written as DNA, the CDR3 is TGTGCCAGCAGTTTCGCGACTGAGCCCGCTTTCTTT.

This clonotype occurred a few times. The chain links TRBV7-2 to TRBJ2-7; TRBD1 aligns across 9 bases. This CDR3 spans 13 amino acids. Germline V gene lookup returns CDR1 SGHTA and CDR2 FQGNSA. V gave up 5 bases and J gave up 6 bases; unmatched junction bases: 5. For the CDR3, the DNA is TGTGCCAGCAGCGCCCGACAGGGGGTCGAGCAGTACTTC. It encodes CASSARQGVEQYF.

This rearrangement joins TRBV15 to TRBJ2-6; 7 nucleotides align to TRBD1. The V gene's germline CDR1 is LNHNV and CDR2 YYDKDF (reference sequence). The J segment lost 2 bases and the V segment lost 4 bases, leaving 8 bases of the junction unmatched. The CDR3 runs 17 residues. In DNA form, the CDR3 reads TGTGCCACCAGCACCAGACAGGGTACTACTGGGGCCAACGTCCTGACTTTC. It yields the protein CATSTRQGTTGANVLTF.

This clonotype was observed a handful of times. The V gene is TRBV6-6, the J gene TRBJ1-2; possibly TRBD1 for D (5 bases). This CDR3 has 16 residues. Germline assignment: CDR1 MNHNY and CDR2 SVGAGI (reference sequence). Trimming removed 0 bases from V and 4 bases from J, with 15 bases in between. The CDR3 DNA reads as TGTGCCAGCAGTTACTCTACGGGGCCCCGATCCTATGGCTACACCTTC. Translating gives CASSYSTGPRSYGYTF.

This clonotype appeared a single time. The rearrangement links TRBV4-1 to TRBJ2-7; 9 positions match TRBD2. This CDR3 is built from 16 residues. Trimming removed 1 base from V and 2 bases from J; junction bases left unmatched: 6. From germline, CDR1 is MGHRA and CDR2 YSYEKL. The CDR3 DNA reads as TGCGCCAGCAGCCAAGGGAGCCTAGCGGGGACCTACGAGCAGTACTTC. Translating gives CASSQGSLAGTYEQYF.

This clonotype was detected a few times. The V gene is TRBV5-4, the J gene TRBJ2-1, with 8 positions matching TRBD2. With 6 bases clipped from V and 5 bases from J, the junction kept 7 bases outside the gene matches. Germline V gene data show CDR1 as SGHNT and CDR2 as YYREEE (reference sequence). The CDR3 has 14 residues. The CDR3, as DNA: TGTGCCAGCACCCGGCCGGGGGGGCACAATGAGCAGTTCTTC. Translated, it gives CASTRPGGHNEQFF.

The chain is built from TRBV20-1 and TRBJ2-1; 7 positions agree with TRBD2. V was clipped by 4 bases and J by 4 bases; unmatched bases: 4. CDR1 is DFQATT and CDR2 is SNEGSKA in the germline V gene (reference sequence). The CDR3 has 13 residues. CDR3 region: CSATSGPYNEQFF. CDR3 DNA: TGCAGTGCTACTAGCGGACCTTACAATGAGCAGTTCTTC.

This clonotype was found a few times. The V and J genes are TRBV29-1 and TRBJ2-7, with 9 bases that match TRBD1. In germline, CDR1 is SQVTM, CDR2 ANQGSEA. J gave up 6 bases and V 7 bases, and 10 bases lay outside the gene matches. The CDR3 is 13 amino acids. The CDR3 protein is CSARQGGLGEQYF. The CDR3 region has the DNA TGCAGCGCTAGACAGGGGGGACTGGGCGAGCAGTACTTC.

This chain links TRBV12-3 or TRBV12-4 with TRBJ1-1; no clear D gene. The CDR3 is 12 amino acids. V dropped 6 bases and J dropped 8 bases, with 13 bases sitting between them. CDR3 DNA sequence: TGTGCCAGCAGCCCCACCAGGAACGAAGCTTTCTTT. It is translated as CASSPTRNEAFF.

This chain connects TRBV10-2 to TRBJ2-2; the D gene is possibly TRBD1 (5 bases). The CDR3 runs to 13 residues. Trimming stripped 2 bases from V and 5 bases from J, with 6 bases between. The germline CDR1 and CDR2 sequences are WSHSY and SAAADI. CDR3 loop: CASSERGTGELFF. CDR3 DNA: TGCGCCAGCAGTGAGAGGGGAACCGGGGAGCTGTTTTTT.

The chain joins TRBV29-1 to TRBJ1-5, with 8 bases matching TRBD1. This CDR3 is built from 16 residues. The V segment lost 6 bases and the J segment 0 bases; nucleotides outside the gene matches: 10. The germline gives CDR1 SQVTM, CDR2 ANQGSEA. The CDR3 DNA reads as TGCAGCGTCGACTGGACAGGGAGGTATAGCAATCAGCCCCAGCATTTT. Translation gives CSVDWTGRYSNQPQHF.

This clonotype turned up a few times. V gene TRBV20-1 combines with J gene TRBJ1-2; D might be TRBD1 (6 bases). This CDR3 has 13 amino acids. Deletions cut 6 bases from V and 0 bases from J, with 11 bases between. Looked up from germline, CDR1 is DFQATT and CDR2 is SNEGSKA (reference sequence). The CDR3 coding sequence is TGCAGTGCCCAGGGGTTAGCTAACTATGGCTACACCTTC. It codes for CSAQGLANYGYTF.

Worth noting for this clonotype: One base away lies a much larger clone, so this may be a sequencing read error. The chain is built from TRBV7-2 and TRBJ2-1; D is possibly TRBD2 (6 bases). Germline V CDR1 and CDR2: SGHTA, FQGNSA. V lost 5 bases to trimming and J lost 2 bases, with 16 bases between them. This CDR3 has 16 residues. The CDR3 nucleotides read TGTGCCAGCAGCCCGAAGGGAGGAGCGGCCTACAATGAGCAGTTCTTC. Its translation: CASSPKGGAAYNEQFF. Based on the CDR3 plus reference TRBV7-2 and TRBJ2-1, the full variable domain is GAGVSQSPSNKVTEKGKDVELRCDPISGHTALYWYRQSLGQGLEFLIYFQGNSAPDKSGLPSDRFSAERTGGSVSTLTIQRTQQEDSAVYLCASSPKGGAAYNEQFFGPGTRLTVL.

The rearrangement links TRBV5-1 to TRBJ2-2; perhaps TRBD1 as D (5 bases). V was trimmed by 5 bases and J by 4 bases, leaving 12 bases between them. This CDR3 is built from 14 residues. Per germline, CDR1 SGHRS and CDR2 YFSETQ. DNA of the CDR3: TGCGCCAGCAGTCGAGGACAAACCACCGGGGAGCTGTTTTTT. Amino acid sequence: CASSRGQTTGELFF. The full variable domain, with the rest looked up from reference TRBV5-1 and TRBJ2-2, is KAGVTQTPRYLIKTRGQQVTLSCSPISGHRSVSWYQQTPGQGLQFLFEYFSETQRNKGNFPGRFSGRQFSNSRSEMNVSTLELGDSALYLCASSRGQTTGELFFGEGSRLTVL.

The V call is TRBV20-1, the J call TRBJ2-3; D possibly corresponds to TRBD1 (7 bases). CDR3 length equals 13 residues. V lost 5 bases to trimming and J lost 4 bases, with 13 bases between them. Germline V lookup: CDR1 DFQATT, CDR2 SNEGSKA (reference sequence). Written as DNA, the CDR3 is TGCAGTGCTTACCAGGGGGGCGCAGATACGCAGTATTTT. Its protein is CSAYQGGADTQYF.

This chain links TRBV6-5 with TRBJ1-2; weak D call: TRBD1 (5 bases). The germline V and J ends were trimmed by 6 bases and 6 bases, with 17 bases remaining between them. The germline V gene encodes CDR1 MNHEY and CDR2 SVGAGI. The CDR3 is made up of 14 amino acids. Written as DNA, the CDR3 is TGTGCCAGCAGATTACGTAGGCAGGGAGATGGCTACACCTTC. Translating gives CASRLRRQGDGYTF.

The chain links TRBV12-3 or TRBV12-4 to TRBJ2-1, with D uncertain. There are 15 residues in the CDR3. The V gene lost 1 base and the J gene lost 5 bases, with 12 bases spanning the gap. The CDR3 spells CASSLGDGPHNEQFF. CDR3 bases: TGTGCCAGCAGTTTAGGTGATGGGCCACACAATGAGCAGTTCTTC.

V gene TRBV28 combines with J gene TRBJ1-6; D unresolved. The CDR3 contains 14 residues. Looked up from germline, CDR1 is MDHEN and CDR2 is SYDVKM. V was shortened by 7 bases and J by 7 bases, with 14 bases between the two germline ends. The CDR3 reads CASIPTGSNSPLHF. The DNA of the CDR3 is TGTGCCAGCATCCCGACGGGCAGCAATTCACCCCTCCACTTT.